This T cell receptor (beta chain) is drawn from a study of blood T cell repertoires in COVID-19. Overall study context: The samples span acute and convalescent COVID-19 from the United States, Italy and Spain. Sample material is recorded as cDNA or gDNA derived from T cells, B-cell-depleted T cells, or PBMCs.

V was clipped by 6 bases and J by 1 base; unmatched bases: 3. CDR1 and CDR2 from the germline V gene are MNHEY and SVGEGT. This CDR3 spans 13 amino acids. Patients of the Seattle cohort, enrolled during active infection, were followed longitudinally. Original processing notes: Estimated nucleated cell counts came from reference gene primer amplification. This table comes from immunoSEQ multiplex PCR, and its TCRdb copy is limited to in-frame clones, with some not included. Clone size and the V and J calls come from that table; the DNA yielded D and trimming. The sample lists some 400,000 clones; around 87% were seen once.

The chain employs TRBV6-2 or TRBV6-3 and TRBJ2-7; TRBD2 matches at 7 bases. Sequencing was carried out using peripheral blood. The receptor comes from a woman younger than 45 with COVID-19, enrolled during active disease. This CDR3 is CASSLGGSYEQYF. DNA of the CDR3: TGTGCCAGCAGCCTCGGGGGGTCCTACGAGCAGTACTTC.